The T cell receptor (beta chain) described here comes from a study of shared clonotypes between healthy human individuals. Points from the study as a whole: Estimated clonotype richness was generally higher in naive than memory subsets.

Caucasian adults living in Nashville, Tennessee, provided all samples. V was clipped by 11 bases and J by 0 bases, with 8 bases between them. This CDR3 has 12 residues. Looked up from germline, CDR1 is MDHEN and CDR2 is SYDVKM. A word on this clone: Its antigen is undetermined.

Running of the assay took place at deep level. Once extracted for a subset, genomic DNA was divided evenly among several immunoSEQ plates. The table came from immunoSEQ multiplex PCR; TCRdb's copy has only in-frame clones and leaves some out. The sample gives 740,000 or so clones, 73% of which show up once; 1.5% to 2% is in the top ten. The material sequenced was memory CD4+ T cells sorted from blood. Subset of the sample: CD45RA-negative fraction. This TCR derives from a woman aged 25 to 45 in good health. The chain joins TRBV28 to TRBJ1-3, with D uncertain. CDR3 nucleotides: TGTGCCGTCACCGGCTCTGGAAACACCATATATTTT. As protein: CAVTGSGNTIYF.